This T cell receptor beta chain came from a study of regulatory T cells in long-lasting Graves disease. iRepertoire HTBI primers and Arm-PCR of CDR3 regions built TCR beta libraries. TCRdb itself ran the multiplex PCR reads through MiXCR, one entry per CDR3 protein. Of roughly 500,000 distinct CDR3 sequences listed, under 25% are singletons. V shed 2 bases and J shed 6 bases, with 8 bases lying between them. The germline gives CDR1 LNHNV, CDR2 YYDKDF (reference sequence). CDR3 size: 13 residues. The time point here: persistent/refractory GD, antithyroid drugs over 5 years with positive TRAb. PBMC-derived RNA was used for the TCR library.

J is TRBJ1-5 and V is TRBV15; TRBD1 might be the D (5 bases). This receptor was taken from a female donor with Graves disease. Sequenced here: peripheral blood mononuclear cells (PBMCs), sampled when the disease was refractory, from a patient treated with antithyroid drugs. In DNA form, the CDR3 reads TGTGCCACCAGCAGACCCACAGGTCAGCCCCAGCATTTT. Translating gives CATSRPTGQPQHF. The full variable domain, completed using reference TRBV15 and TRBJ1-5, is DAMVIQNPRYQVTQFGKPVTLSCSQTLNHNVMYWYQQKSSQAPKLLFHYYDKDFNNEADTPDNFQSRRPNTSFCFLDIRSPGLGDTAMYLCATSRPTGQPQHFGDGTRLSIL.